This passage covers 3 T cell receptor beta chains from one sample sequenced in a study of T cell responses to AZD1222 COVID-19 vaccine. This table comes from immunoSEQ multiplex PCR, and its TCRdb copy is limited to in-frame clones, with some not included. The sample includes 100,000 to 150,000 clones, about 88% of them seen just once. Here the sequenced sample was peripheral blood, taken on day 0 of AZD1222 vaccination. These receptors came from an adult in good health.

The CDR3 DNA is TGTGCCAGCAGTGAGGCAGGGAACACTGAAGCTTTCTTT. Encoded protein: CASSEAGNTEAFF. V is TRBV6-1 and J is TRBJ1-1; no clear D gene. This CDR3 spans 13 amino acids. V lost 3 bases to trimming and J lost 1 base, with 6 bases between them. The germline V gene encodes CDR1 MNHNS and CDR2 SASEGT.

This chain's CDR3 is CASSEKGGYEQYF. The CDR3 DNA reads as TGTGCCAGCAGTGAAAAGGGAGGCTACGAGCAGTACTTC. The rearrangement uses TRBV6-4 and TRBJ2-7; tentatively, D is TRBD2 (6 bases). The CDR3 contains 13 residues. Per the germline V gene, CDR1 is MRHNA and CDR2 is SNTAGT. Trimming removed 3 bases from V and 3 bases from J, with 9 bases in between.

This chain links TRBV25-1 with TRBJ1-3; D gene ambiguous. The V end lost 3 bases, the J end lost 2 bases, and 11 bases lay between the germline ends. In germline, CDR1 is MGHDK, CDR2 SYGVNS. The CDR3 length is 15 residues. The CDR3 region is CASSESGITGNTIYF. CDR3 DNA sequence: TGTGCCAGCAGTGAGTCCGGGATTACTGGAAACACCATATATTTT.